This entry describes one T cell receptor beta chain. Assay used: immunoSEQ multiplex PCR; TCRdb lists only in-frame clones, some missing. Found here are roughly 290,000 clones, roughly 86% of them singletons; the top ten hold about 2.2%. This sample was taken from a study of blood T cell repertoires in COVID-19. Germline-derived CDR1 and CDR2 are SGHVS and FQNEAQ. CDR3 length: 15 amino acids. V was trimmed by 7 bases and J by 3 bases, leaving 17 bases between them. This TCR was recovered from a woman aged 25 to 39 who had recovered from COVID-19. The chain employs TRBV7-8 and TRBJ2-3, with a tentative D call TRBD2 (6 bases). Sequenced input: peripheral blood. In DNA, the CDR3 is TGTGCCAGCAAACCCCGGGAGCTAGCGACAGATACGCAGTATTTT. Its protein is CASKPRELATDTQYF.